One and the same sample provided the 32 T cell receptor beta chains below, sequenced in a study of cytomegalovirus exposure and HLA in healthy donors. The PCR employed 60 Vbeta primers together with 13 Jbeta primers. Clones were read by immunoSEQ multiplex PCR, and TCRdb kept only the in-frame ones, dropping some. The sample lists around 130,000 clones, 70% to 85% occurring once. Sample: PBMCs. These receptors were obtained from a woman under 30 in good health and CMV-seropositive.

The chain joins TRBV5-6 to TRBJ2-3, with TRBD2 as a possible D gene (6 bases). V dropped 3 bases and J dropped 6 bases, with 8 bases sitting between them. The CDR3 is 12 residues long. Germline assignment: CDR1 SGHDT and CDR2 YYEEEE. In DNA, the CDR3 is TGTGCCAGCAGCTCCGGAGGGGATACGCAGTATTTT. This encodes CASSSGGDTQYF.

This rearrangement joins TRBV19 to TRBJ1-5; D is unresolved. Germline V gives CDR1 LNHDA, CDR2 SQIVND (reference sequence). This CDR3 has 13 residues. Trimming shortened V by 5 bases and J by 6 bases, and 11 bases separated the two germline ends. CDR3 DNA: TGTGCCAGTAGTTACCCAACGGGTCAGCCCCAGCATTTT. This gives the protein CASSYPTGQPQHF.

The gene calls are TRBV28 and TRBJ1-3, with 7 nucleotides matching TRBD1. Germline CDR1 reads MDHEN; CDR2 reads SYDVKM. V gave up 3 bases and J gave up 4 bases; unmatched junction bases: 6. The CDR3 extends over 15 amino acids. The CDR3 spells CASSLPTGQGNTIYF. DNA of the CDR3: TGTGCCAGCAGTTTGCCGACGGGACAGGGAAACACCATATATTTT.

The chain couples TRBV6-1 to TRBJ2-7; 7 nucleotides line up with TRBD2. V trimming: 4 bases; J trimming: 3 bases; junction bases outside the gene matches: 6. Germline V gives CDR1 MNHNS, CDR2 SASEGT. This CDR3 contains 14 residues. The CDR3 DNA sequence: TGTGCCAGCAGTGTAGCCGGGGGGATCTACGAGCAGTACTTC. Its translation: CASSVAGGIYEQYF.

The chain links TRBV4-1 to TRBJ2-7; D might be TRBD1 (5 bases). The CDR3 loop spans 16 amino acids. Germline loops: CDR1 MGHRA, CDR2 YSYEKL. Trimming removed 2 bases from V and 3 bases from J, with 17 bases in between. In DNA form, the CDR3 reads TGCGCCAGCAGCCAACACCGACAGAAAAAAAACTACGAGCAGTACTTC. This codes for CASSQHRQKKNYEQYF.

J is TRBJ2-3 and V is TRBV19, with a possible D match to TRBD2 (5 bases). CDR3 size: 14 residues. Per the germline V gene, CDR1 is LNHDA and CDR2 is SQIVND (reference sequence). Trimming took 2 bases from V and 4 from J, leaving 10 bases between them. The CDR3 sequence is CASSISGIPDTQYF. The DNA for the CDR3 is TGTGCCAGTAGTATATCGGGGATTCCAGATACGCAGTATTTT.

This chain joins TRBV19 and TRBJ1-4; tentative D call: TRBD1 (5 bases). The V end lost 7 bases, the J end lost 4 bases, and 16 bases lay between the germline ends. The CDR3 consists of 15 residues. Germline values: CDR1 LNHDA, CDR2 SQIVND (reference sequence). This CDR3 reads CASTGGSSFNEKLFF. In DNA, the CDR3 is TGTGCCAGTACCGGGGGAAGCTCATTTAATGAAAAACTGTTTTTT. Full variable domain (rest looked up from reference TRBV19 and TRBJ1-4): DGGITQSPKYLFRKEGQNVTLSCEQNLNHDAMYWYRQDPGQGLRLIYYSQIVNDFQKGDIAEGYSVSREKKESFPLTVTSAQKNPTAFYLCASTGGSSFNEKLFFGSGTQLSVL.

The table lists this clone with a few counts. The chain links TRBV19 to TRBJ1-5; D gene unclear. The CDR3 length is 13 residues. Germline loops: CDR1 LNHDA, CDR2 SQIVND (reference sequence). V lost 4 bases and J 5 bases, leaving 9 bases between the germline ends. CDR3 amino acids: CASSKPDYQPQHF. The CDR3 DNA reads TGTGCCAGTAGTAAACCGGACTATCAGCCCCAGCATTTT.

V is TRBV2 and J is TRBJ1-1; D call uncertain. This CDR3 comprises 13 residues. V lost 10 bases and J 1 base, leaving 13 bases between the germline ends. Germline CDR1 is SNHLY and CDR2 is FYNNEI. The CDR3 DNA sequence: TGTGCCACCCCTGCCAGCGGGAACACTGAAGCTTTCTTT. Amino acids: CATPASGNTEAFF.

The chain carries TRBV5-1 and TRBJ2-5; no clear D. The CDR3 spans 15 residues. Germline CDR1 SGHRS, CDR2 YFSETQ. V dropped 1 base and J dropped 1 base, with 11 bases sitting between them. CDR3 sequence: CASSLSAPGQETQYF. For the CDR3, the DNA is TGCGCCAGCAGCTTGTCAGCGCCGGGCCAAGAGACCCAGTACTTC.

The chain couples TRBV6-1 to TRBJ2-1; D is unclear. Germline CDR1 and CDR2: MNHNS and SASEGT. The CDR3 loop spans 11 amino acids. Trimming cost V 4 bases and J 4 bases, with 2 bases left between them. The CDR3 region has the DNA TGTGCCAGCAGTGCGTACAATGAGCAGTTCTTC. As protein: CASSAYNEQFF.

The rearrangement joins TRBV6-1 to TRBJ2-5; perhaps TRBD1 as D (6 bases). Trimming left V 4 bases short and J 5 bases short, with 17 bases between. The CDR3 totals 15 residues. Germline loops: CDR1 MNHNS, CDR2 SASEGT. The CDR3 DNA follows: TGTGCCAGCAGTGGGGGACATCTTACTTGGGAGACCCAGTACTTC. Amino acids: CASSGGHLTWETQYF.

This chain joins TRBV4-1 and TRBJ2-1, with 8 bases fitting TRBD2. J lost 4 bases, V lost 4 bases, and 15 bases had no gene match. Germline V gene data show CDR1 as MGHRA and CDR2 as YSYEKL. The CDR3 loop spans 18 amino acids. The CDR3: CASSPGAGGDARYNEQFF. In DNA form, the CDR3 reads TGCGCCAGCAGCCCAGGGGCCGGGGGGGACGCCCGATACAATGAGCAGTTCTTC.

V usage is TRBV19 and J usage is TRBJ2-7; maybe TRBD2 (6 bases). V was cut by 5 bases and J by 3 bases, with 11 bases left in between. The CDR3 totals 13 residues. Germline CDR1 is LNHDA and CDR2 is SQIVND (reference sequence). The CDR3 is CASSPGENYEQYF. As DNA, the CDR3 is TGTGCCAGTAGTCCGGGAGAAAACTACGAGCAGTACTTC.

Here the CDR3 DNA reads TGTGCCAGCATGAGCTACGAGCAGTACTTC. This encodes CASMSYEQYF. The chain carries TRBV2 and TRBJ2-7; D gene ambiguous. The V end was cut by 7 bases, the J end by 3 bases, with 4 bases between. The CDR3 length is 10 residues. Per the germline V gene, CDR1 is SNHLY and CDR2 is FYNNEI.

This clone was counted a single time. The chain links TRBV7-6 to TRBJ2-1, with 11 nucleotides matching TRBD1. With 5 bases clipped from V and 12 bases from J, the junction kept 9 bases outside the gene matches. Germline assignment: CDR1 SGHVS and CDR2 FNYEAQ. The CDR3 contains 14 residues. The CDR3 sequence is CASSPPGQGDGQFF. The CDR3 DNA sequence: TGTGCCAGCAGCCCCCCGGGACAGGGGGATGGGCAGTTCTTC.

V is TRBV5-1 and J is TRBJ2-7, with D perhaps matching TRBD1 (5 bases). Germline CDR1 is SGHRS and CDR2 is YFSETQ. The CDR3 extends over 15 amino acids. V dropped 0 bases and J dropped 0 bases, with 10 bases sitting between them. The CDR3 reads CASSLEMGPSYEQYF. The CDR3 bases are TGCGCCAGCAGCTTGGAAATGGGGCCCTCCTACGAGCAGTACTTC.

The chain employs TRBV5-6 and TRBJ1-3; unclear D gene. The CDR3 runs to 15 residues. Germline CDR1 and CDR2: SGHDT and YYEEEE. Trimming cost V 3 bases and J 4 bases, with 14 bases left between them. The CDR3 bases are TGTGCCAGCAGCTCCGTCGTGGGAGCCGGAAACACCATATATTTT. Encoded protein: CASSSVVGAGNTIYF.

The rearrangement uses TRBV6-6 and TRBJ2-3; 10 nucleotides align to TRBD2. CDR1 is MNHNY and CDR2 is SVGAGI in the germline V gene (reference sequence). CDR3 length: 16 amino acids. J gave up 3 bases and V 5 bases, and 8 bases lay outside the gene matches. CDR3 protein: CASSPWASGGTDTQYF. CDR3 DNA sequence: TGTGCCAGCAGTCCCTGGGCTAGCGGGGGTACAGATACGCAGTATTTT.

The chain employs TRBV7-9 and TRBJ1-2; no clear D gene. Trimming took off 1 base at V and 8 bases at J, with 17 bases between the two ends. The germline V gene has CDR1 SEHNR and CDR2 FQNEAQ (reference sequence). CDR3 length: 15 residues. CDR3 sequence (DNA): TGTGCCAGCAGCTTAGATAGGGAGTGGGATGGAGGCTACACCTTC. Amino acid sequence: CASSLDREWDGGYTF.

This chain links TRBV5-6 with TRBJ2-5, with unresolved D. Germline V gene data show CDR1 as SGHDT and CDR2 as YYEEEE. The germline V and J ends were trimmed by 4 bases and 2 bases, with 6 bases remaining between them. The CDR3 runs to 12 residues. The CDR3 DNA sequence: TGTGCCAGCAGCCTGACTCAAGAGACCCAGTACTTC. The encoded protein is CASSLTQETQYF.

This clone was found once. The CDR3 region is CASARRGGPGELFF. The DNA for the CDR3 is TGTGCCAGCGCCCGGCGGGGGGGTCCCGGGGAGCTGTTTTTT. The chain links TRBV27 to TRBJ2-2; 9 bases agree with TRBD2. The CDR3 runs 14 residues. The V gene's germline CDR1 is MNHEY and CDR2 SMNVEV (reference sequence). Germline trimming cut 8 bases from V and 6 bases from J; bases unmatched to any gene: 7.

The chain uses TRBV4-1 and TRBJ1-2, with D tentatively TRBD1 (5 bases). The CDR3 has 12 residues. CDR1 MGHRA and CDR2 YSYEKL come from the germline V gene. Trimming took off 3 bases at V and 7 bases at J, with 9 bases between the two ends. The CDR3 reads CASSQQGPGYTF. CDR3 nucleotides: TGCGCCAGCAGCCAGCAGGGCCCTGGCTACACCTTC.

The sample holds a few counts of this clone. The chain combines TRBV5-1 with TRBJ1-1; D possibly corresponds to TRBD1 (5 bases). Germline lookup yields CDR1 SGHRS and CDR2 YFSETQ. V was pared by 2 bases and J by 7 bases, with 12 bases between. The CDR3 has 13 residues. In DNA form, the CDR3 reads TGCGCCAGCAGCTTCGGAGGGGAAAATGAAGCTTTCTTT. Its protein product is CASSFGGENEAFF.

The DNA of the CDR3 is TGTGCCAGCAGCCAAAACAGGGCCAAAGGGGAGACCCAGTACTTC. It translates to CASSQNRAKGETQYF. The V call is TRBV16, the J call TRBJ2-5; perhaps TRBD1 as D (6 bases). The V gene lost 2 bases and the J gene lost 5 bases, with 15 bases spanning the gap. Germline assignment: CDR1 KGHSY and CDR2 FQNENV. The CDR3 is made up of 15 amino acids.

This clone was seen a handful of times. The chain carries TRBV6-5 and TRBJ1-3, with TRBD1 matching 8 bases. This CDR3 contains 15 residues. CDR1 and CDR2 from the germline V gene are MNHEY and SVGAGI. J gave up 2 bases and V 6 bases, and 6 bases lay outside the gene matches. As DNA, the CDR3 is TGTGCCAGCAGCCGACAGGGGTTCACTGGAAACACCATATATTTT. This sequence encodes CASSRQGFTGNTIYF.

The rearrangement joins TRBV2 to TRBJ2-1; D is uncertain. The CDR3 totals 12 residues. Germline lookup yields CDR1 SNHLY and CDR2 FYNNEI. V lost 1 base and J lost 7, with 5 bases in between. CDR3 sequence (DNA): TGTGCCAGCAGTGAAGGAGGTAATGAGCAGTTCTTC. Protein sequence: CASSEGGNEQFF.

This chain uses TRBV7-6 with TRBJ2-5; 13 nucleotides match TRBD2. The CDR3 loop spans 15 amino acids. Germline V gene data show CDR1 as SGHVS and CDR2 as FNYEAQ. V gave up 4 bases and J gave up 4 bases; unmatched junction bases: 3. For the CDR3, the DNA is TGTGCCAGCAGCTGGACTAGCGGGGGTACAGAGACCCAGTACTTC. It yields the protein CASSWTSGGTETQYF. Based on the CDR3 plus reference TRBV7-6 and TRBJ2-5, the full variable domain is GAGVSQSPRYKVTKRGQDVALRCDPISGHVSLYWYRQALGQGPEFLTYFNYEAQQDKSGLPNDRFSAERPEGSISTLTIQRTEQRDSAMYRCASSWTSGGTETQYFGPGTRLLVL.

The chain links TRBV10-3 to TRBJ1-5; 7 nucleotides line up with TRBD1. J gave up 6 bases and V 6 bases, and 8 bases lay outside the gene matches. This CDR3 has 14 residues. Germline V gives CDR1 ENHRY, CDR2 SYGVKD. This CDR3 is CAISADRDGQPQHF. For the CDR3, the DNA is TGTGCCATCAGCGCCGACAGGGATGGTCAGCCCCAGCATTTT.

The chain employs TRBV5-1 and TRBJ1-1; D is possibly TRBD1 (5 bases). Trimming cost V 4 bases and J 4 bases, with 17 bases left between them. The CDR3 has 15 amino acids. The germline CDR1 and CDR2 sequences are SGHRS and YFSETQ. In DNA, the CDR3 is TGCGCCAGCAGCCCCGGGACTACACCCAGCACTGAAGCTTTCTTT. As protein: CASSPGTTPSTEAFF. The whole variable domain, remainder taken from reference TRBV5-1 and TRBJ1-1, is KAGVTQTPRYLIKTRGQQVTLSCSPISGHRSVSWYQQTPGQGLQFLFEYFSETQRNKGNFPGRFSGRQFSNSRSEMNVSTLELGDSALYLCASSPGTTPSTEAFFGQGTRLTVV.

This clone was observed once. The J gene is TRBJ1-1, the V gene TRBV5-5, with 7 bases fitting TRBD1. Germline values: CDR1 SGHKS, CDR2 YYEKEE (reference sequence). This CDR3 region has 19 residues. After removal of 2 bases from V and 1 base from J, the junction contained 17 bases not matched to a gene. The CDR3 loop reads CASSFGGPGQKGANTEAFF. The CDR3 DNA reads as TGTGCCAGCAGCTTTGGGGGTCCGGGACAGAAGGGCGCGAACACTGAAGCTTTCTTT. Looking up the rest from reference TRBV5-5 and TRBJ1-1 gives the full variable domain: DAGVTQSPTHLIKTRGQQVTLRCSPISGHKSVSWYQQVLGQGPQFIFQYYEKEERGRGNFPDRFSARQFPNYSSELNVNALLLGDSALYLCASSFGGPGQKGANTEAFFGQGTRLTVV.

In this sample, this clone turned up a few times. V is TRBV19 and J is TRBJ2-3; D is uncertain. CDR3 length: 15 amino acids. CDR1 and CDR2 from the germline V gene are LNHDA and SQIVND (reference sequence). The ends were cut back, 2 bases at V and 2 bases at J, with 11 bases in the middle. DNA for the CDR3: TGTGCCAGTAGTATATTCGGCGGTAACACAGATACGCAGTATTTT. Its translation is CASSIFGGNTDTQYF. Using reference TRBV19 and TRBJ2-3 for the parts outside the CDR3, the full variable domain is DGGITQSPKYLFRKEGQNVTLSCEQNLNHDAMYWYRQDPGQGLRLIYYSQIVNDFQKGDIAEGYSVSREKKESFPLTVTSAQKNPTAFYLCASSIFGGNTDTQYFGPGTRLTVL.